The 19 T cell receptor beta chains in this list originate from one sample, sequenced in a study of blood T cells in healthy people across ages. Combining a sample-barcoded 5' primer with a J-beta primer mix, a second PCR ran for roughly 6 to 12 cycles. TCRdb analysed the 5' RACE reads with MiXCR anew, one entry per CDR3 protein. Of more than 650,000 distinct CDR3 sequences in the sample, around half are singletons; the top ten hold about 38%. The specimen sequenced was blood. The source is an elderly man in good health.

This clonotype has a count of ten or more. The chain employs TRBV7-2 and TRBJ2-3, with a possible D match to TRBD1 (7 bases). This CDR3 is built from 16 residues. The V end was cut by 2 bases, the J end by 3 bases, with 15 bases between. Per germline, CDR1 SGHTA and CDR2 FQGNSA. The CDR3 coding sequence is TGTGCCAGCAGCTTATTTGGGGCAGGGGGGACAGATACGCAGTATTTT. Residues: CASSLFGAGGTDTQYF.

The chain couples TRBV24-1 to TRBJ2-2; D not resolved. Trimming cost V 4 bases and J 5 bases, with 4 bases left between them. Germline CDR1 and CDR2: KGHDR and SFDVKD. This CDR3 spans 12 amino acids. The CDR3 DNA reads TGTGCCACCAGTGACCCAACCGGGGAGCTGTTTTTT. It yields the protein CATSDPTGELFF.

The chain is built from TRBV11-2 and TRBJ2-5, with 10 positions matching TRBD2. The DNA end is a closer match to TRBJ2-7, so the J assignment may be wrong. From germline, CDR1 is SGHAT and CDR2 FQNNGV. The CDR3 runs 15 residues. The CDR3 loop reads CASSLNRLAGDEQYF. DNA of the CDR3: TGTGCCAGCAGCTTAAACCGCCTAGCGGGAGACGAGCAGTACTTC.

This clonotype has just one count. The chain links TRBV13 to TRBJ2-7; no definite D call. The germline V gene encodes CDR1 PRHDT and CDR2 FYEKMQ (reference sequence). The CDR3 covers 10 residues. Trimming took off 8 bases at V and 5 bases at J, with 7 bases between the two ends. The CDR3 DNA follows: TGTGCCAGCGGGATCAACGAGCAGTACTTC. The encoded protein is CASGINEQYF.

This clonotype was detected once. The chain uses TRBV2 and TRBJ1-1; 8 nucleotides align to TRBD1. This CDR3 region has 14 residues. V lost 6 bases and J lost 4; bases outside the gene matches: 7. The germline V gene has CDR1 SNHLY and CDR2 FYNNEI. The CDR3 coding sequence is TGTGCCAGCAGGGGTTGGGACAGGAGCACTGAAGCTTTCTTT. Translating it yields CASRGWDRSTEAFF. Looking up the rest from reference TRBV2 and TRBJ1-1 gives the full variable domain: EPEVTQTPSHQVTQMGQEVILRCVPISNHLYFYWYRQILGQKVEFLVSFYNNEISEKSEIFDDQFSVERPDGSNFTLKIRSTKLEDSAMYFCASRGWDRSTEAFFGQGTRLTVV.

The rearrangement uses TRBV29-1 and TRBJ2-1; 8 bases line up with TRBD1. This CDR3 region has 15 residues. With 7 bases clipped from V and 0 bases from J, the junction kept 8 bases outside the gene matches. The germline V gene has CDR1 SQVTM and CDR2 ANQGSEA. The CDR3 spells CSATGQGSSYNEQFF. CDR3 sequence (DNA): TGCAGCGCCACCGGACAGGGAAGCTCCTACAATGAGCAGTTCTTC.

This clonotype was recorded a few times. This sequence joins TRBV4-1 and TRBJ2-4, with TRBD2 matching over 8 bases. Germline values: CDR1 MGHRA, CDR2 YSYEKL. Germline trimming cut 0 bases from V and 8 bases from J; bases unmatched to any gene: 3. The CDR3 extends over 14 amino acids. The chain's CDR3 is CASSQDPGGDIQYF. CDR3 sequence (DNA): TGCGCCAGCAGCCAAGACCCGGGAGGGGACATTCAGTACTTC.

This clonotype was seen a single time. The gene calls are TRBV28 and TRBJ1-4; D is ambiguous. CDR3 length: 14 residues. V lost 7 bases to trimming and J lost 5 bases, with 14 bases between them. Germline V gene sequence: CDR1 MDHEN, CDR2 SYDVKM. The CDR3 sequence is CASIPHSANEKLFF. As DNA, the CDR3 is TGTGCCAGCATTCCACACAGCGCAAATGAAAAACTGTTTTTT.

As regards this clonotype: Germline is not matched at one junction end, which may reflect a read error. This chain connects TRBV4-1 to TRBJ2-7; 10 bases align to TRBD2. CDR3 length: 16 residues. The germline V gene has CDR1 MGHRA and CDR2 YSYEKL. For the CDR3, the DNA is TGCGCCAGTAGCCAAGTTCAACTAGCGGGAACCTACGAGCAGTACTTC. As protein: CASSQVQLAGTYEQYF.

This clonotype has a count of ten or more. The rearrangement joins TRBV5-1 to TRBJ2-6, with TRBD1 identical over 7 bases. V trimming: 4 bases; J trimming: 0 bases; junction bases outside the gene matches: 4. Germline loops: CDR1 SGHRS, CDR2 YFSETQ. There are 16 residues in the CDR3. For the CDR3, the DNA is TGCGCCAGCAGCCGGGACAGAAGCTCTGGGGCCAACGTCCTGACTTTC. It specifies CASSRDRSSGANVLTF.

This chain links TRBV29-1 with TRBJ2-5; D gene unclear. Germline V gives CDR1 SQVTM, CDR2 ANQGSEA. The CDR3 has 13 residues. V lost 2 bases, J lost 2 bases, and 9 bases lay in between. CDR3 sequence reads: CSVERYTQETQYF. The CDR3 DNA follows: TGCAGCGTTGAAAGGTACACTCAAGAGACCCAGTACTTC.

The V gene is TRBV20-1, the J gene TRBJ2-1, with no clear D. Germline V gene data show CDR1 as DFQATT and CDR2 as SNEGSKA (reference sequence). The CDR3 extends over 12 amino acids. V was clipped by 1 base and J by 9 bases, with 10 bases between them. CDR3 coding DNA: TGCAGTGCTAGAGTGGTGGCCCGTGAGCAGTTCTTC. Translated: CSARVVAREQFF.

Here the CDR3 DNA reads TGCAGTGCCCCGGGACAGCTTTACACTGAAGCTTTCTTT. It codes for CSAPGQLYTEAFF. V usage is TRBV20-1 and J usage is TRBJ1-1, with 7 bases identical to TRBD1. There are 13 residues in the CDR3. Losses at the gene ends were 6 bases for V and 3 bases for J; bases not matched to a gene: 7. Germline CDR1 and CDR2: DFQATT and SNEGSKA (reference sequence).

The chain couples TRBV20-1 to TRBJ2-5; D not resolved. The V gene's germline CDR1 is DFQATT and CDR2 SNEGSKA (reference sequence). V lost 0 bases to trimming and J lost 5 bases, with 16 bases between them. The CDR3 runs to 15 residues. CDR3 coding DNA: TGCAGTGCTAGAGATGCGACGGTGGTAGGGGAGACCCAGTACTTC. This sequence encodes CSARDATVVGETQYF.

The CDR3 DNA reads as TGTGCCAGCAGCGTAGATGCGGTTGATGGCTACACCTTC. Translating it yields CASSVDAVDGYTF. This rearrangement joins TRBV9 to TRBJ1-2; D ambiguous. The CDR3 is 13 amino acids. Germline CDR1 and CDR2: SGDLS and YYNGEE. V was shortened by 0 bases and J by 6 bases, with 9 bases between the two germline ends.

This chain uses TRBV5-5 with TRBJ2-5; TRBD2 might be the D (6 bases). Germline V gives CDR1 SGHKS, CDR2 YYEKEE (reference sequence). V was cut by 0 bases and J by 1 base, with 7 bases left in between. The CDR3 has 14 amino acids. CDR3: CASSLELAQETQYF. The CDR3 DNA sequence: TGTGCCAGCAGCTTGGAACTAGCCCAAGAGACCCAGTACTTC. Complete variable domain (other parts from reference TRBV5-5 and TRBJ2-5): DAGVTQSPTHLIKTRGQQVTLRCSPISGHKSVSWYQQVLGQGPQFIFQYYEKEERGRGNFPDRFSARQFPNYSSELNVNALLLGDSALYLCASSLELAQETQYFGPGTRLLVL.

The CDR3 is CASSLSVLSYEQYF. CDR3 bases: TGTGCCAGCAGTTTGTCCGTCCTCTCCTACGAGCAGTACTTC. J is TRBJ2-7 and V is TRBV12-3 or TRBV12-4; no reliable D call. This CDR3 contains 14 residues. V was cut by 3 bases and J by 0 bases, with 9 bases left in between.

This chain uses TRBV11-3 with TRBJ2-1; 8 bases align to TRBD1. V shed 5 bases, J shed 6 bases, and the junction held 6 bases outside the gene matches. The CDR3 runs 14 residues. Germline assignment: CDR1 SGHNT and CDR2 YENEEA. The CDR3 sequence is CASSTSTGVNEQFF. The CDR3 coding sequence is TGTGCCAGCAGCACCTCGACAGGGGTCAATGAGCAGTTCTTC. The full variable domain, its missing parts supplied by reference TRBV11-3 and TRBJ2-1, is EAGVVQSPRYKIIEKKQPVAFWCNPISGHNTLYWYLQNLGQGPELLIRYENEEAVDDSQLPKDRFSAERLKGVDSTLKIQPAELGDSAVYLCASSTSTGVNEQFFGPGTRLTVL.

This clonotype was detected a few times. V gene TRBV24-1 combines with J gene TRBJ1-2, with D unresolved. Germline V gives CDR1 KGHDR, CDR2 SFDVKD. Trimming left V 6 bases short and J 0 bases short, with 7 bases between. This CDR3 is built from 13 residues. The CDR3 region is CATSYGANYGYTF. CDR3 sequence (DNA): TGTGCCACCAGTTACGGAGCTAACTATGGCTACACCTTC.